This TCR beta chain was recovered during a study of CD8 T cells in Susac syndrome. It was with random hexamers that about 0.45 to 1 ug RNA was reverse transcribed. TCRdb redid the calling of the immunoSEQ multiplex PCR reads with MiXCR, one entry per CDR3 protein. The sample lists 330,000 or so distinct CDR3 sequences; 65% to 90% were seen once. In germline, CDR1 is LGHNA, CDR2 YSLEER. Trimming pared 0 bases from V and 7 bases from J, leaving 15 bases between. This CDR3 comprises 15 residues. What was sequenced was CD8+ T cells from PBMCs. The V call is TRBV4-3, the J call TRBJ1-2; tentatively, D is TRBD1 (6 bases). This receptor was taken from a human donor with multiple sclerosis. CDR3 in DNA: TGCGCCAGCAGCCAAGATCGGACCGACAGGCGTGGCTACACCTTC. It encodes CASSQDRTDRRGYTF.